One T cell receptor (beta chain) is described in this entry. Its specificity is unknown. Germline loops: CDR1 MNHEY, CDR2 SMNVEV (reference sequence). The length of the CDR3 is 14 residues. With 8 bases removed from V and 0 bases from J, the gap between germline ends came to 13 bases. The method was immunoSEQ multiplex PCR; TCRdb's version includes in-frame clones alone and lacks a portion of them. The table has some 70,000 clones, around 90% seen once. This entry belongs to a study of T cell clones after liver transplantation. Study-wide results and limits: Migration into the graft, not deletion, may explain lost graft donor-reactive T cells.

The sequencing here drew on CD4+ T cells from blood, taken before liver transplant. This clonotype originated in a human donor who received a liver transplant. The chain joins TRBV27 to TRBJ2-5; tentative D call: TRBD2 (6 bases). As DNA, the CDR3 is TGTGCCAGCGGGGGACTTTCGTACCAAGAGACCCAGTACTTC. This sequence encodes CASGGLSYQETQYF.